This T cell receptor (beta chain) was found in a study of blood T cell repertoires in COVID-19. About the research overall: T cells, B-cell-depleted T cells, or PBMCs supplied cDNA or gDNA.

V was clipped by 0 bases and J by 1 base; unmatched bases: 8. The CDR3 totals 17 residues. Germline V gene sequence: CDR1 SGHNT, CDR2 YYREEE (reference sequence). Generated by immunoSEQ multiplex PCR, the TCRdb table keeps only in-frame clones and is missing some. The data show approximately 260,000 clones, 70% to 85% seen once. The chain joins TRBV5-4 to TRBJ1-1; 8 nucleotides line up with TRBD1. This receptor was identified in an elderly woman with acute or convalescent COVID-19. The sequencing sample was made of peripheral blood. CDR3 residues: CASSLGGTGPKNTEAFF. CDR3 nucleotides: TGTGCCAGCAGCTTGGGGGGGACAGGACCGAAGAACACTGAAGCTTTCTTT.